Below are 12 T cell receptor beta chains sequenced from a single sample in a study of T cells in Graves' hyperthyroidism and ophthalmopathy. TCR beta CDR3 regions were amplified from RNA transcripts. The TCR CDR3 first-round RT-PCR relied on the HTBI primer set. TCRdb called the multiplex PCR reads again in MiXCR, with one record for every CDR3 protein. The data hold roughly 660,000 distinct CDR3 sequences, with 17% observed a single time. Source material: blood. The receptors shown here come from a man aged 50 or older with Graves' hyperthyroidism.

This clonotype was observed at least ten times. CDR3 residues: CASSLSAVRQETQYF. CDR3 nucleotide sequence: TGTGCCAGCAGTTTGTCGGCAGTGAGACAAGAGACCCAGTACTTC. This chain links TRBV12-3 or TRBV12-4 with TRBJ2-5; D not resolved. Trimming cost V 3 bases and J 2 bases, with 13 bases left between them. The CDR3 has 15 amino acids.

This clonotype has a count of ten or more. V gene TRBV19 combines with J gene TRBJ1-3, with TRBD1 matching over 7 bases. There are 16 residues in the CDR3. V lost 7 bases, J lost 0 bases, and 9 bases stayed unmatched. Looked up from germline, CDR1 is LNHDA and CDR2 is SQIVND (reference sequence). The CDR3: CASKDRTSLSGNTIYF. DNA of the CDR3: TGTGCCAGTAAGGACAGGACGAGTCTCTCTGGAAACACCATATATTTT.

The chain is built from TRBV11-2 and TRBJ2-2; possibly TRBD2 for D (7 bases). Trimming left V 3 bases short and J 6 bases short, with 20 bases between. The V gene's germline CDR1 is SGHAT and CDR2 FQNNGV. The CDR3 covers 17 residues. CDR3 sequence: CASSLVGAGATAGELFF. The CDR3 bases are TGTGCCAGCAGCTTGGTAGGGGCGGGGGCGACGGCCGGGGAGCTGTTTTTT. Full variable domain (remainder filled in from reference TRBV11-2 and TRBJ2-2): EAGVAQSPRYKIIEKRQSVAFWCNPISGHATLYWYQQILGQGPKLLIQFQNNGVVDDSQLPKDRFSAERLKGVDSTLKIQPAKLEDSAVYLCASSLVGAGATAGELFFGEGSRLTVL.

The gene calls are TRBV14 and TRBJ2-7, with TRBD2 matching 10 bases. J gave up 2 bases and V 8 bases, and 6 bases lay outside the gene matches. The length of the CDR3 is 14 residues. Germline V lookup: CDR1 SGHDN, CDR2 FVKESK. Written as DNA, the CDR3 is TGTGCCAGCCGTCAGCGGGAGGGCCCCTACGAGCAGTACTTC. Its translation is CASRQREGPYEQYF.

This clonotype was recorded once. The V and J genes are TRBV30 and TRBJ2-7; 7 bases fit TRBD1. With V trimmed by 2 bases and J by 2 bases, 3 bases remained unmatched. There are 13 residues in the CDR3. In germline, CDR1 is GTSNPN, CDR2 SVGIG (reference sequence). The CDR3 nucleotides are TGTGCCTGGAGTCCGACAGGGACCTACGAGCAGTACTTC. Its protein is CAWSPTGTYEQYF.

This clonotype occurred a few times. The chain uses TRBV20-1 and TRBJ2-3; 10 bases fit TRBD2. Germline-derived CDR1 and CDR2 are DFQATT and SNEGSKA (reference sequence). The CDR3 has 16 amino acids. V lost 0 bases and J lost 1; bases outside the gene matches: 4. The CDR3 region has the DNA TGCAGTGCTAGAGATCCAGCGGGAGGGCGCACAGATACGCAGTATTTT. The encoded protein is CSARDPAGGRTDTQYF.

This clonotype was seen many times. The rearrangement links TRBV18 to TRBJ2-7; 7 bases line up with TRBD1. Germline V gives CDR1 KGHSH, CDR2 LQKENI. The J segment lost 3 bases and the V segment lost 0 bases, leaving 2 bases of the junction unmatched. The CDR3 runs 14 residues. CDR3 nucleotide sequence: TGTGCCAGCTCACCACCGGGGACAGTCTACGAGCAGTACTTC. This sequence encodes CASSPPGTVYEQYF.

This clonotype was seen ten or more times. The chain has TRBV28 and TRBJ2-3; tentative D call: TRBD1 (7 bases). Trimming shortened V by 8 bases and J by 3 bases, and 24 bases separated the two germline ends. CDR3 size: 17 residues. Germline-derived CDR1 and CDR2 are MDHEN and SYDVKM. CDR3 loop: CASLVGGQFFTTDTQYF. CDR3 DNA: TGTGCCAGCCTGGTCGGGGGACAGTTCTTTACTACAGATACGCAGTATTTT.

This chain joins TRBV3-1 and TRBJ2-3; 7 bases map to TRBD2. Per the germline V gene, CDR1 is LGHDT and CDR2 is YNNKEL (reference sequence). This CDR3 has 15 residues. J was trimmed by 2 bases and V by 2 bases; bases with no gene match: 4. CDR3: CASSQWLADTDTQYF. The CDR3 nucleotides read TGTGCCAGCAGCCAATGGCTAGCGGACACAGATACGCAGTATTTT.

CDR3 residues: CASSLDQASGRAHNEQFF. DNA for the CDR3: TGTGCCAGCAGCTTAGATCAGGCTAGCGGGAGGGCCCACAATGAGCAGTTCTTC. The chain combines TRBV11-2 with TRBJ2-1; TRBD2 aligns across 12 bases. The CDR3 is 18 amino acids. The J segment lost 5 bases and the V segment lost 0 bases, leaving 8 bases of the junction unmatched. The germline CDR1 and CDR2 sequences are SGHAT and FQNNGV.

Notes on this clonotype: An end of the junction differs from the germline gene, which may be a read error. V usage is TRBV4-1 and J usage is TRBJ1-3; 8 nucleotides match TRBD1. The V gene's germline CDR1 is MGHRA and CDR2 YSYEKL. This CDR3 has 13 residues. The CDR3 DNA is TGCGCCAGCAGCCAAGAAGACAGGGGCCCCCGGAATTTT. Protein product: CASSQEDRGPRNF.

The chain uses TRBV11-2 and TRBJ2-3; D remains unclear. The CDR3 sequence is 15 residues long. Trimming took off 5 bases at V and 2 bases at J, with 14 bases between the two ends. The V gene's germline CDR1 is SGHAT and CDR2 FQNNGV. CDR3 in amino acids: CASSPPRGSTDTQYF. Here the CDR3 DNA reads TGTGCCAGCAGCCCCCCGCGCGGATCCACAGATACGCAGTATTTT.